One sample yielded the 7 T cell receptor beta chains listed below, sequenced in a study of T cell clonality in common variable immunodeficiency (dated by TCRdb to 2014 to 2015). Libraries were built with the immunoSEQ multiplex PCR assay. This immuneACCESS table, as held by TCRdb, lists in-frame sequences with V and J called but not all clones. Of the missing ones, under half trace to an unresolved V gene in checked studies; the others have no known cause. The table records fewer than 25,000 clones for this sample, and not one of them appears only once. The top ten clones comprise about 6.8% of the sample. Beyond this particular receptor, the publication reports: Reportedly, TCRbeta sequences from CVID had fewer deletions and N-nucleotide insertions, and highly modified clones with 13 or more V deletions were absent from CVID.

Their specific antigens are unknown. Source material: peripheral blood mononuclear cells. The receptors here all came from a human donor with common variable immunodeficiency.

A few counts support this clone. The read terminates 3 residues ahead of where the CDR3 ends, so the germline J gene completes it. The gene calls are TRBV19 and TRBJ1-5, with 9 positions matching TRBD1. From germline, CDR1 is LNHDA and CDR2 SQIVND (reference sequence). The CDR3 consists of 16 residues. Unmatched junction bases numbered 5, after V lost 4 bases and J lost 1 base. CDR3 DNA, as far as it was read: TGTGCCAGTAGTACCCGCGGACAGGGGAGCAATCAGCCC. Translating it yields CASSTRGQGSNQP. In full, the CDR3 reads CASSTRGQGSNQPQHF.

This clone was seen ten or more times. This CDR3 is CARMTGTATDTQYF. CDR3 bases read: TGTGCCAGGATGACAGGAACCGCCACAGATACG. The gene calls are TRBV2 and TRBJ2-3, with D perhaps matching TRBD1 (6 bases). The read terminates 3 residues before the CDR3 end, so the remaining end is supplied by the germline J gene. Deletions cut 9 bases from V and 2 bases from J, with 15 bases between. The CDR3 loop spans 14 amino acids. Germline V lookup: CDR1 SNHLY, CDR2 FYNNEI.

This clone was seen many times. The read ends 3 residues shy of where the CDR3 ends; the end is completed using the germline J gene. The rearrangement links TRBV20-1 to TRBJ2-1; TRBD2 agrees at 10 bases. Germline loops: CDR1 DFQATT, CDR2 SNEGSKA (reference sequence). The CDR3 covers 12 residues. V trimming: 4 bases; J trimming: 6 bases; junction bases outside the gene matches: 0. The CDR3 sequence: CSAIAGGNEQFF. CDR3 DNA (partial): TGCAGTGCTATAGCGGGAGGCAATGAG.

Of note for this clone: Read coverage stops 3 residues before the CDR3 terminus; the germline J gene supplies the remainder. The chain couples TRBV5-1 to TRBJ2-1; 13 bases agree with TRBD2. J lost 0 bases, V lost 0 bases, and 12 bases had no gene match. The CDR3 length is 21 residues. Germline V gene data show CDR1 as SGHRS and CDR2 as YFSETQ. This CDR3 reads CASSLESSLAGGPSSYNEQFF. The DNA read from the CDR3 is TGCGCCAGCAGCTTGGAATCATCACTAGCGGGAGGGCCAAGCTCCTACAATGAG.

This clone was seen ten or more times. The CDR3 end is not reached by the read, which stops 3 residues before it; the germline J gene fills it in. V is TRBV2 and J is TRBJ1-2; 8 nucleotides line up with TRBD1. The CDR3 has 14 residues. The germline V gene encodes CDR1 SNHLY and CDR2 FYNNEI. CDR3 sequence reads: CASSGQGNNGGYTF. The CDR3 DNA, read in part, is TGTGCCAGCAGTGGACAGGGGAATAATGGCGGC.

This clone has at least ten counts. The read terminates 3 residues ahead of where the CDR3 ends, so the germline J gene completes it. The gene calls are TRBV30 and TRBJ1-2; 9 bases map to TRBD1. Germline trimming cut 5 bases from V and 7 bases from J; bases unmatched to any gene: 11. The CDR3 sequence is 14 residues long. Per germline, CDR1 GTSNPN and CDR2 SVGIG (reference sequence). The covered CDR3 bases are TGTGCCTGGGACCGGGGACAGGGCGATGCTGGC. Amino acid sequence: CAWDRGQGDAG. The whole CDR3 sequence reads CAWDRGQGDAGYTF.

This clone was picked up many times. The CDR3 spells CAWSQQGAAFF. The CDR3 DNA, read in part, is TGTGCCTGGAGTCAACAGGGGGCA. The chain carries TRBV30 and TRBJ1-1; 9 bases are a match to TRBD1. The CDR3 end is not reached by the read, which stops 3 residues before it; the germline J gene fills it in. The CDR3 runs to 11 residues. Germline V gene lookup returns CDR1 GTSNPN and CDR2 SVGIG (reference sequence).